These T cell receptor beta chains were read from a single sample in a study of post-analysis software for immune sequencing data. Each CDR3 protein is one row after TCRdb ran MiXCR on the PCR reads. This table holds some 800,000 distinct CDR3 sequences, roughly 50% found once. The sample comprised blood. The receptors shown here come from a girl between 5 and 17 years old with multiple sclerosis. The CDR3 runs from the conserved cysteine through the conserved F or W. D genes are given only for firm matches. Only part of the rows carry a size: once, few, many, or a class if the clone is expanded.

v_call: TRBV20-1
j_call: TRBJ2-7
d_call: TRBD1
clone_size: .
cdr3_aa: CSARGDRGSYEQYF
cdr3_nt: TGCAGTGCTAGAGGGGACAGGGGCTCCTACGAGCAGTACTTC

v_call: TRBV7-2
j_call: TRBJ2-1
d_call: TRBD2
clone_size: .
cdr3_aa: CASSPPGLAGSYEQFF
cdr3_nt: TGTGCCAGCAGCCCCCCGGGACTAGCGGGTTCCTATGAGCAGTTCTTC

v_call: TRBV5-5
j_call: TRBJ2-3
d_call: .
clone_size: .
cdr3_aa: CASSLVADPSTDTQYF
cdr3_nt: TGTGCCAGCAGCTTGGTCGCAGACCCTAGCACAGATACGCAGTATTTT

v_call: TRBV7-7
j_call: TRBJ2-5
d_call: TRBD1
clone_size: few
cdr3_aa: CASSFGTGGVETQYF
cdr3_nt: TGTGCTAGCAGCTTCGGGACAGGGGGCGTTGAGACCCAGTACTTC

v_call: TRBV6-2/TRBV6-3
j_call: TRBJ2-1
d_call: .
clone_size: .
cdr3_aa: CASSYLGPDYNEQFF
cdr3_nt: TGTGCCAGCAGTTACTTGGGACCGGACTACAATGAGCAGTTCTTC

v_call: TRBV6-5
j_call: TRBJ2-5
d_call: TRBD2
clone_size: .
cdr3_aa: CASSSDPDQRGTQYF
cdr3_nt: TGTGCCAGCAGTTCCGACCCGGACCAGCGGGGGACCCAGTACTTC

v_call: TRBV6-4
j_call: TRBJ1-2
d_call: .
clone_size: few
cdr3_aa: CASSDPRPANYGYTF
cdr3_nt: TGTGCCAGCAGTGACCCCCGGCCAGCTAACTATGGCTACACCTTC

v_call: TRBV14
j_call: TRBJ2-3
d_call: .
clone_size: .
cdr3_aa: CASSQVAGLGTDTQYF
cdr3_nt: TGTGCCAGCAGCCAAGTTGCCGGCTTGGGAACAGATACGCAGTATTTT

v_call: TRBV7-2
j_call: TRBJ2-1
d_call: TRBD2
clone_size: few
cdr3_aa: CASSYRLADEQFF
cdr3_nt: TGTGCCAGCAGCTACCGACTAGCGGATGAGCAGTTCTTC

v_call: TRBV29-1
j_call: TRBJ2-5
d_call: .
clone_size: few
cdr3_aa: CSTGTRETQYF
cdr3_nt: TGCAGCACGGGAACTCGAGAGACCCAGTACTTC